Listed here are 18 T cell receptor beta chains from one sample, sequenced in a study of human T cells and chemical hapten exposure. From the RACE reads, TCRdb called clonotypes with MiXCR, one entry per CDR3 protein. The data contain about 85,000 distinct CDR3 sequences, about 9.9% of them singletons. Time point indicated: patch test 2, 6 weeks after DPC sensitization. Treatment indicated: therapeutic diphenylcyclopropenone sensitization with weekly scalp DPC. The sequencing here drew on whole blood, taken in connection with sensitization to the hapten diphenylcyclopropenone (DPC). The receptors stem from a man aged 18 to 29 with alopecia areata. Some clones in this sample may be carry-over from other donors' samples.

In this sample, this clonotype turned up many times. The chain is built from TRBV2 and TRBJ2-2; D is perhaps TRBD1 or TRBD2 (5 bases each). CDR3 length: 15 amino acids. CDR1 and CDR2 from the germline V gene are SNHLY and FYNNEI. Trimming removed 2 bases at V and 1 base at J, with 8 bases between. CDR3 coding DNA: TGTGCCAGCAGTGAATCGGGGCGGAACACCGGGGAGCTGTTTTTT. This encodes CASSESGRNTGELFF.

V usage is TRBV5-1 and J usage is TRBJ2-7; TRBD2 is a possible D gene (5 bases). Germline assignment: CDR1 SGHRS and CDR2 YFSETQ. The CDR3 has 16 amino acids. The ends were cut back, 5 bases at V and 4 bases at J, with 22 bases in the middle. In nucleotides, the CDR3 is TGCGCCAGCAGACCGGACTGGGTTGTTGGTCCTTACGAGCAGTACTTC. This gives the protein CASRPDWVVGPYEQYF.

The chain links TRBV20-1 to TRBJ1-3; D not resolved. V gave up 5 bases and J gave up 0 bases, with 11 bases separating them. The CDR3 is made up of 14 amino acids. Looked up from germline, CDR1 is DFQATT and CDR2 is SNEGSKA (reference sequence). CDR3 sequence: CSAFGPLSGNTIYF. DNA of the CDR3: TGCAGTGCTTTCGGACCGCTCTCTGGAAACACCATATATTTT.

This clonotype has ten or more counts. The chain uses TRBV20-1 and TRBJ2-5; 8 bases map to TRBD2. Germline loops: CDR1 DFQATT, CDR2 SNEGSKA (reference sequence). This CDR3 contains 13 residues. Unmatched junction bases numbered 5, after V lost 4 bases and J lost 4 bases. The CDR3 sequence is CSAMPAGGETQYF. CDR3 bases: TGCAGTGCTATGCCTGCGGGGGGAGAGACCCAGTACTTC.

The gene calls are TRBV5-1 and TRBJ1-1; perhaps TRBD1 as D (5 bases). Trimming pared 3 bases from V and 1 base from J, leaving 10 bases between. Germline V gene sequence: CDR1 SGHRS, CDR2 YFSETQ. The CDR3 extends over 14 amino acids. The CDR3 DNA reads as TGCGCCAGCAGCTCGGGAGACAGGAACACTGAAGCTTTCTTT. This translates into CASSSGDRNTEAFF. Supplemented by reference TRBV5-1 and TRBJ1-1, the full variable domain reads KAGVTQTPRYLIKTRGQQVTLSCSPISGHRSVSWYQQTPGQGLQFLFEYFSETQRNKGNFPGRFSGRQFSNSRSEMNVSTLELGDSALYLCASSSGDRNTEAFFGQGTRLTVV.

This clonotype was seen repeatedly, ten times or more. V is TRBV6-2 or TRBV6-3 and J is TRBJ1-1; 9 positions agree with TRBD1. CDR1 is MNHEY, CDR2 SVGEGT, per germline. The CDR3 extends over 16 amino acids. V shed 10 bases, J shed 3 bases, and the junction held 15 bases outside the gene matches. CDR3 protein: CAITGGLGLTDTEAFF. The CDR3 nucleotides read TGTGCCATAACAGGGGGCCTAGGTTTGACGGACACTGAAGCTTTCTTT.

This clonotype came up many times. The chain couples TRBV20-1 to TRBJ1-1, with D perhaps TRBD1 (5 bases). The germline gives CDR1 DFQATT, CDR2 SNEGSKA (reference sequence). Trimming removed 2 bases from V and 4 bases from J, with 11 bases in between. There are 13 residues in the CDR3. This CDR3 reads CSARSGPGTEAFF. DNA of the CDR3: TGCAGTGCTAGATCAGGGCCAGGCACTGAAGCTTTCTTT.

This clonotype was observed a handful of times. The chain joins TRBV5-1 to TRBJ1-1; 8 nucleotides agree with TRBD1. Germline-derived CDR1 and CDR2 are SGHRS and YFSETQ. The CDR3 is 15 amino acids. Trimming at V came to 5 bases and at J to 5 bases, leaving 11 bases not matched to a gene. The CDR3 nucleotides read TGCGCCAGCAGACGGCCGACAGGGGAGGGTACTGAAGCTTTCTTT. This gives the protein CASRRPTGEGTEAFF.

The chain couples TRBV7-2 to TRBJ2-5; TRBD2 agrees at 7 bases. V lost 3 bases, J lost 5 bases, and 9 bases stayed unmatched. CDR3 length: 15 amino acids. Germline V gene sequence: CDR1 SGHTA, CDR2 FQGNSA. Here the CDR3 reads CASSLPGGISETQYF. The CDR3 nucleotides read TGTGCCAGCAGCTTGCCCGGGGGGATATCGGAGACCCAGTACTTC.

V and J are TRBV6-2 or TRBV6-3 and TRBJ2-2; D unclear. Germline assignment: CDR1 MNHEY and CDR2 SVGEGT. V lost 5 bases to trimming and J lost 0 bases, with 13 bases between them. The length of the CDR3 is 16 residues. CDR3 nucleotide sequence: TGTGCCAGCAGTAATGCCACAGAGGCGAACACCGGGGAGCTGTTTTTT. It yields the protein CASSNATEANTGELFF.

The V and J genes are TRBV29-1 and TRBJ1-4, with unresolved D. This CDR3 is 11 amino acids long. V gave up 6 bases and J gave up 8 bases, with 10 bases separating them. Germline values: CDR1 SQVTM, CDR2 ANQGSEA. CDR3 DNA: TGCAGCGTCGGGGAACCGGAAAAACTGTTTTTT. Amino acid sequence: CSVGEPEKLFF. The variable domain in full, completed from reference TRBV29-1 and TRBJ1-4, reads SAVISQKPSRDICQRGTSLTIQCQVDSQVTMMFWYRQQPGQSLTLIATANQGSEATYESGFVIDKFPISRPNLTFSTLTVSNMSPEDSSIYLCSVGEPEKLFFGSGTQLSVL.

At least ten counts were recorded for this clonotype. The chain employs TRBV29-1 and TRBJ2-1; no firm D call. This CDR3 has 12 amino acids. The germline gives CDR1 SQVTM, CDR2 ANQGSEA. Deletions cut 7 bases from V and 2 bases from J, with 9 bases between. For the CDR3, the DNA is TGCAGCGGGGCACGACCCTACAATGAGCAGTTCTTC. Residues: CSGARPYNEQFF.

This clonotype appeared many times. V is TRBV7-9 and J is TRBJ1-1, with 9 positions matching TRBD1. The V gene end was trimmed by 1 base and the J gene end by 4 bases; junction bases not matched to a gene: 7. From germline, CDR1 is SEHNR and CDR2 FQNEAQ (reference sequence). CDR3 size: 16 residues. The CDR3: CASSLDNRGLRTEAFF. Written as DNA, the CDR3 is TGTGCCAGCAGCTTAGACAACAGGGGGCTTCGCACTGAAGCTTTCTTT. The full variable domain, rest sourced from reference TRBV7-9 and TRBJ1-1, is DTGVSQNPRHKITKRGQNVTFRCDPISEHNRLYWYRQTLGQGPEFLTYFQNEAQLEKSRLLSDRFSAERPKGSFSTLEIQRTEQGDSAMYLCASSLDNRGLRTEAFFGQGTRLTVV.

A few counts support this clonotype. This chain connects TRBV7-2 to TRBJ2-3; TRBD1 matches at 7 bases. J was trimmed by 4 bases and V by 4 bases; bases with no gene match: 14. Germline CDR1 is SGHTA and CDR2 is FQGNSA. CDR3 length equals 17 residues. Written as DNA, the CDR3 is TGTGCCAGCAGCTCAGCGGTGGGACAGATAGTCGCAGATACGCAGTATTTT. Translating it yields CASSSAVGQIVADTQYF.

The chain uses TRBV4-1 and TRBJ2-2; D perhaps matches TRBD1 (6 bases). Germline values: CDR1 MGHRA, CDR2 YSYEKL. With 4 bases removed from V and 5 bases from J, the gap between germline ends came to 17 bases. The CDR3 is 16 residues long. CDR3 bases: TGCGCCAGCAGCCGGTTCGGACAGACAAAGACCGGGGAGCTGTTTTTT. Translation gives CASSRFGQTKTGELFF.

This clonotype has ten or more counts. The chain carries TRBV29-1 and TRBJ2-3; 12 bases are shared with TRBD2. Germline V CDR1 and CDR2: SQVTM, ANQGSEA. The CDR3 is 17 residues long. The V and J ends lost 4 bases and 1 base, in that order; junction bases with no gene match: 9. The CDR3: CSVVRGRTSGGTDTQYF. CDR3 nucleotide sequence: TGCAGCGTTGTTCGGGGCCGGACTAGCGGGGGCACAGATACGCAGTATTTT.

The V call is TRBV10-1, the J call TRBJ2-3; the D gene is possibly TRBD2 (5 bases). V lost 4 bases to trimming and J lost 4 bases, with 15 bases between them. The germline CDR1 and CDR2 sequences are WNHNN and SYGVQD (reference sequence). The CDR3 loop spans 15 amino acids. In nucleotides, the CDR3 is TGCGCCAGCAGTGGAGTCGGGGTCTCTGCAGATACGCAGTATTTT. This translates into CASSGVGVSADTQYF.

CDR3 sequence: CASNRRTGTYEQYF. The CDR3, as DNA: TGTGCCAGCAATCGGCGGACAGGGACCTACGAGCAGTACTTC. V and J are TRBV6-2 or TRBV6-3 and TRBJ2-7, with 8 bases fitting TRBD1. Germline V CDR1 and CDR2: MNHEY, SVGEGT. V trimming: 7 bases; J trimming: 2 bases; junction bases outside the gene matches: 7. The CDR3 is 14 residues long.